This section outlines one T cell receptor beta chain sequence together with its context. What this receptor recognizes is not known. Within one base of it there is no much larger clone, and no base qualities were kept. TCRbeta CDR3 regions were amplified from genomic DNA by means of the immunoSEQ Assay, a bias-controlled multiplex PCR. Under the source paper's analysis protocol: The number of nucleated cells in each sample was estimated from the amplification of reference gene primers within the assay. To quantify the absolute abundance of each unique TCRbeta CDR3 rearrangement, sequence reads were collapsed and filtered. Productive Simpson clonality was computed per sample as the square root of Simpson's diversity index over productive rearrangements. The table comes from immuneACCESS by way of TCRdb, which keeps in-frame sequences with V and J called. Part of the clones is missing from these tables; in studies checked, under half for an unresolved V gene and the rest for unknown reasons. D and trimming come from the DNA, and the V and J calls and clone size come from that table. For this sample the table gives about 200,000 clones, of which roughly 77% were detected only once. The top ten hold around a sixth of the sample.

The data originate from a study of blood T cell repertoires in COVID-19 (dated by TCRdb to about 2020). A note on the overall study: The collaborator samples originated in the United States, Italy and Spain and spanned the acute and convalescent phases of COVID-19. HLA class I and class II types, where available, came from metadata supplied by the sample provider rather than from assay-based typing. The repertoires were made available in a free public database intended to serve as a resource for research on the immune response to SARS-CoV-2. The prospective study material was composed of cDNA or gDNA derived from T cells, B-cell-depleted T cells, or PBMCs. Samples were obtained from the ongoing ImmuneRACE study (first 160 participants) and from roughly 1,300 subjects provided by 6 global collaborators. Deeply sampled blood TCRbeta repertoires from subjects exposed to, actively infected with, or recovered from COVID-19 were included in the dataset. A de-identified subject ID, COVID-19 status, age in years and sex were almost always included in the sample metadata. The paper's findings and limits, for the study overall: Clinical and demographic metadata were provided uncurated, with the amount varying by source and participant.

The CDR3 runs 13 residues from the cysteine to the phenylalanine. Only the CDR3 part of the read is kept: 39 bases, read in frame from the first base. The germline V gene sets CDR1 to ENHRY and CDR2 to SYGVKD. V was cut back by 2 bases and J by 14 bases, leaving a gap of 13 bases between them. Participants in the prospective study were enrolled through a virtual design, were aged about 18 to 100 years, and lived in approximately 25 United States geographic areas. In the prospective study, participants were assigned to cohorts based on the clinical history participants reported in a screening survey and a study questionnaire. Each participant in the prospective study had whole blood, serum and a nasopharyngeal or oropharyngeal swab collected by mobile phlebotomists. Over a roughly two-month period, participants in the prospective study had the option of providing additional blood draws and questionnaires. Prospective study blood samples were shipped either frozen or at room temperature before DNA extraction.

The source material was PBMCs or T cells enriched from blood (not recorded which). The sequence joins TRBV10-3 to TRBJ1-6, with an unclear D gene assignment. This clonotype was sampled from a woman in her forties or fifties with acute COVID-19. The DNA is as follows: TGTGCCATCAGTGAGCGGCTAGAATGGGCCCTCCACTTT. The translation is CAISERLEWALHF.